The TCR delta chain described here comes from a study of gamma-delta T cells after stem cell transplantation. TCRdb re-processed the RT-PCR reads via CATT. The table includes over 2,000 delta-chain clones, about 31% detected once. CDR3 length: 19 amino acids. The germline gives CDR1 GEAIGNYY, CDR2 EKD. Unmatched junction bases numbered 15, after V lost 3 bases and J lost 0 bases. The sample consisted of gamma-delta T cells. This chain links TRDV2 with TRDJ1; 10 nucleotides agree with TRDD3. This TCR was sampled from a human donor. It is not recorded whose cells these are; they may come from a transplant donor. The CDR3 region has the DNA TGTGCCTGTGACCCACTACCGGGGGATACGTATCGGGACACCGATAAACTCATCTTT. Translation: CACDPLPGDTYRDTDKLIF.